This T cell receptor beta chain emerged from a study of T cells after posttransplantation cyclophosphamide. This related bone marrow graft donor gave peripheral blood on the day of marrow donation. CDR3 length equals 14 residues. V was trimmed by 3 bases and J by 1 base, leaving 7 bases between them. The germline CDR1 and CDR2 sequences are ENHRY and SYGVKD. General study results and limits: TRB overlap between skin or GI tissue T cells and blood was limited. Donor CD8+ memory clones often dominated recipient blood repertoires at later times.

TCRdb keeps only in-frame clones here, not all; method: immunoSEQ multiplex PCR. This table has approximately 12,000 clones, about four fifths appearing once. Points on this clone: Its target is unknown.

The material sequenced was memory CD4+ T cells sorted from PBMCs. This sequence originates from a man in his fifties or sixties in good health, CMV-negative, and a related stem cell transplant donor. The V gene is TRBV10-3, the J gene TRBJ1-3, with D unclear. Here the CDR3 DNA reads TGTGCCATCAGTGATTCTAGATCTGGAAACACCATATATTTT. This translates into CAISDSRSGNTIYF.